A single sample is the source of the 5 T cell receptor beta chains below, sequenced in a study of T cells in Graves' hyperthyroidism and ophthalmopathy. Amplification of TCR beta CDR3 regions used RNA as the template. First-round RT-PCR with HTBI primers amplified the TCR CDR3 region. TCRdb re-called the multiplex PCR reads with MiXCR, one entry per CDR3 protein. The sample gives hundreds of thousands of distinct CDR3 sequences, about 45% of which show up once; about 7.2% is in the top ten. The specimen was peripheral blood or thyroid tissue (not recorded which). These receptors came from an adult man with Graves' disease, either hyperthyroidism or ophthalmopathy (not recorded which).

The genes are TRBV20-1 and TRBJ2-7; 10 bases fit TRBD1. The germline CDR1 and CDR2 sequences are DFQATT and SNEGSKA (reference sequence). CDR3 size: 14 residues. CDR3 sequence: CSVAGTGDIGEQYF. The CDR3 DNA is TGCAGCGTAGCCGGGACAGGGGATATCGGCGAGCAGTACTTC.

V usage is TRBV10-3 and J usage is TRBJ1-1, with D unclear. Germline assignment: CDR1 ENHRY and CDR2 SYGVKD. The V gene lost 10 bases and the J gene lost 1 base, with 13 bases spanning the gap. The CDR3 has 13 residues. The CDR3: CATQDWRNTEAFF. The CDR3 DNA follows: TGTGCCACTCAAGACTGGAGGAACACTGAAGCTTTCTTT.

Ten or more counts support this clonotype. This chain connects TRBV7-9 to TRBJ1-2, with 7 bases lining up with TRBD1. CDR1 SEHNR and CDR2 FQNEAQ come from the germline V gene (reference sequence). CDR3 length: 13 residues. V gave up 5 bases and J gave up 10 bases; unmatched junction bases: 10. This CDR3 reads CASSTGTVTDYTF. For the CDR3, the DNA is TGTGCCAGCAGCACCGGGACAGTCACTGACTACACCTTC.

Ten or more counts support this clonotype. The chain uses TRBV19 and TRBJ1-6, with 7 bases that match TRBD1. CDR1 and CDR2 from the germline V gene are LNHDA and SQIVND (reference sequence). Germline trimming cut 5 bases from V and 10 bases from J; bases unmatched to any gene: 8. The CDR3 is 14 amino acids. Written as DNA, the CDR3 is TGTGCCAGTAGTGAATACAGGGGTGGCTCACCCCTCCACTTT. It codes for CASSEYRGGSPLHF.

This clonotype was observed a single time. This rearrangement joins TRBV20-1 to TRBJ2-7, with 7 nucleotides matching TRBD2. The CDR3 consists of 16 residues. V was clipped by 6 bases and J by 3 bases; unmatched bases: 17. From germline, CDR1 is DFQATT and CDR2 SNEGSKA (reference sequence). The CDR3 sequence: CSASLEGGEGYYEQYF. DNA for the CDR3: TGCAGTGCCTCCCTTGAGGGCGGGGAGGGGTACTACGAGCAGTACTTC.